The 15 T cell receptor beta chains reported below all come from one sample, sequenced in a study of blood T cell repertoires in COVID-19. The data were produced by immunoSEQ multiplex PCR, yet TCRdb's version contains in-frame clones alone and is incomplete. The sample shows approximately 220,000 clones, 65% to 85% of them seen only once. The material sequenced was PBMCs or T cells enriched from blood (not recorded which). Receptor source: a woman in her 40s who had recovered from COVID-19.

The CDR3 is CASSQDPTTSGAYEQYF. The DNA for the CDR3 is TGTGCCAGCAGCCAAGATCCCACGACTAGCGGAGCCTACGAGCAGTACTTC. The rearrangement joins TRBV3-1 (or the pseudogene TRBV3-2) to TRBJ2-7; the match to TRBD2 covers 9 bases. Germline values: CDR1 LGHDT, CDR2 YNNKEL (reference sequence). Trimming at V came to 0 bases and at J to 2 bases, leaving 8 bases not matched to a gene. This CDR3 is 17 amino acids long.

This clone was recorded a few times. The rearrangement links TRBV5-1 to TRBJ2-7; TRBD2 is a possible D gene (6 bases). The germline gives CDR1 SGHRS, CDR2 YFSETQ. CDR3 length: 12 amino acids. Trimming cost V 7 bases and J 7 bases, with 15 bases left between them. The CDR3: CASGWGGGEQYF. The CDR3 region has the DNA TGCGCCAGCGGTTGGGGCGGAGGGGAGCAGTACTTC.

The chain recombines TRBV4-3 with TRBJ2-1, with 7 bases fitting TRBD2. The germline gives CDR1 LGHNA, CDR2 YSLEER. This CDR3 is 17 amino acids long. V shed 4 bases and J 4 bases; nucleotides not matched to a gene: 13. The CDR3 spells CASSLALGPSGYNEQFF. The CDR3 bases are TGCGCCAGCAGCCTTGCTCTAGGACCTAGCGGTTACAATGAGCAGTTCTTC.

This chain joins TRBV29-1 and TRBJ2-2, with D possibly matching TRBD1 (6 bases). CDR3 length equals 15 residues. V dropped 4 bases and J dropped 6 bases, with 18 bases sitting between them. In germline, CDR1 is SQVTM, CDR2 ANQGSEA. Written as DNA, the CDR3 is TGCAGCGTTGCAGGGGCCGGAATAGCGTCCGGGGAGCTGTTTTTT. It specifies CSVAGAGIASGELFF.

The rearrangement uses TRBV27 and TRBJ2-2; TRBD2 might be the D (5 bases). CDR1 MNHEY and CDR2 SMNVEV come from the germline V gene (reference sequence). V was cut by 4 bases and J by 1 base, with 13 bases left in between. The CDR3 is made up of 16 amino acids. The CDR3 protein is CASSSPLGVNTGELFF. In DNA, the CDR3 is TGTGCCAGCAGTTCGCCGCTCGGGGTGAACACCGGGGAGCTGTTTTTT.

V and J are TRBV27 and TRBJ2-7, with 8 bases fitting TRBD1. V gave up 6 bases and J gave up 7 bases; unmatched junction bases: 5. The CDR3 runs to 12 residues. CDR1 and CDR2 from the germline V gene are MNHEY and SMNVEV (reference sequence). CDR3 in DNA: TGTGCCAGCAGGACAGGGGCGGGTGAGCAGTACGTC. Residues: CASRTGAGEQYV.

The chain recombines TRBV21-1 with TRBJ1-1; TRBD1, the table's D call, was not compared with the DNA. TRBV21-1 is assigned pseudogene status. This CDR3 has 17 amino acids. CDR3 sequence: CASSKGGPGHMNTEAFF. CDR3 coding DNA: TGTGCCAGCAGCAAAGGGGGCCCTGGCCATATGAACACTGAAGCTTTCTTT.

Only a few counts were recorded for this clone. The V call is TRBV3-1 (or the pseudogene TRBV3-2), the J call TRBJ1-3, with 9 bases identical to TRBD1. The CDR3 is made up of 17 amino acids. Germline CDR1 and CDR2: LGHDT and YNNKEL (reference sequence). V lost 1 base to trimming and J lost 4 bases; unmatched junction nucleotides: 8. CDR3 residues: CASSQGPPGTGGNTIYF. The CDR3 DNA sequence: TGTGCCAGCAGCCAAGGTCCCCCGGGGACAGGGGGAAACACCATATATTTT.

As regards this clone: At one boundary the junction diverges from the germline segment, which might be a read error. The rearrangement links TRBV20-1 to TRBJ2-7; 9 bases are a match to TRBD2. In germline, CDR1 is DFQATT, CDR2 SNEGSKA (reference sequence). The CDR3 runs 13 residues. CDR3 residues: CSASFSGSNEQYF. As DNA, the CDR3 is TGCAGCGCTAGTTTTAGCGGGAGTAACGAGCAGTACTTC.

The chain has TRBV7-2 and TRBJ1-1; D call uncertain. From germline, CDR1 is SGHTA and CDR2 FQGNSA. CDR3 size: 13 residues. With 7 bases removed from V and 5 bases from J, the gap between germline ends came to 14 bases. CDR3 protein: CASTRQATTEAFF. The DNA of the CDR3 is TGTGCCAGCACCAGGCAGGCCACGACTGAAGCTTTCTTT.

The gene calls are TRBV5-1 and TRBJ1-1; D remains unclear. V lost 1 base to trimming and J lost 0 bases, with 7 bases between them. CDR1 and CDR2 (germline): SGHRS, YFSETQ. This CDR3 is built from 14 residues. CDR3 nucleotide sequence: TGCGCCAGCAGCTTGAATACAGTGAACACTGAAGCTTTCTTT. Translation gives CASSLNTVNTEAFF.

The chain is built from TRBV18 and TRBJ2-2; possible D gene TRBD2, 6 bases. This CDR3 has 16 amino acids. Germline assignment: CDR1 KGHSH and CDR2 LQKENI. V was clipped by 0 bases and J by 5 bases, with 13 bases between them. CDR3 sequence reads: CASSPPYQGGTGELFF. CDR3 nucleotide sequence: TGTGCCAGCTCACCACCGTACCAGGGAGGAACCGGGGAGCTGTTTTTT. The full variable domain, its missing parts supplied by reference TRBV18 and TRBJ2-2, is NAGVMQNPRHLVRRRGQEARLRCSPMKGHSHVYWYRQLPEEGLKFMVYLQKENIIDESGMPKERFSAEFPKEGPSILRIQQVVRGDSAAYFCASSPPYQGGTGELFFGEGSRLTVL.

The CDR3 sequence: CSVQPQGRPYEQYF. CDR3 coding DNA: TGCAGCGTCCAACCACAGGGCCGACCCTACGAGCAGTACTTC. The chain is built from TRBV29-1 and TRBJ2-7; TRBD1 might be the D (6 bases). V was shortened by 6 bases and J by 2 bases, with 17 bases between the two germline ends. The CDR3 has 14 residues. CDR1 is SQVTM, CDR2 ANQGSEA, per germline.

V is TRBV7-2 and J is TRBJ2-1, with 10 positions matching TRBD2. CDR1 and CDR2 (germline): SGHTA, FQGNSA. The CDR3 has 18 amino acids. Trimming took 0 bases from V and 6 from J; bases not matched to a gene: 11. In DNA, the CDR3 is TGTGCCAGCAGCTTAGCGGCTAGCGGGAGACCCCGGGCCAATGAGCAGTTCTTC. Protein: CASSLAASGRPRANEQFF. The full variable domain, rest sourced from reference TRBV7-2 and TRBJ2-1, is GAGVSQSPSNKVTEKGKDVELRCDPISGHTALYWYRQSLGQGLEFLIYFQGNSAPDKSGLPSDRFSAERTGGSVSTLTIQRTQQEDSAVYLCASSLAASGRPRANEQFFGPGTRLTVL.

The chain employs TRBV5-1 and TRBJ1-2; D may be TRBD1 (6 bases). This CDR3 contains 15 residues. Trimming removed 4 bases at V and 4 bases at J, with 17 bases between. Germline lookup yields CDR1 SGHRS and CDR2 YFSETQ. The CDR3 DNA reads as TGCGCCAGCAGCCCCCAGTTTGGACAGTCCTATGGCTACACCTTC. It translates to CASSPQFGQSYGYTF.